This TCR beta chain came from a study of T-cell reconstitution after alpha-beta-depleted transplantation in children. Findings of the study overall: Two months or so post-transplant, alpha-beta T cells reportedly derived from several hundred expanded graft clones. From surviving recipient T cells and thymic progenitors came the high day-60 TCRbeta diversity observed in some patients. One year after transplant, T-cell counts and diversity came mostly from newly produced T cells.

Unique molecular identifiers were used in preparing the TCRbeta library. MiXCR, applied by TCRdb to the PCR reads, yields one record per CDR3 protein. The data show 200,000 or so distinct CDR3 sequences, roughly 6.3% seen once. There are 16 residues in the CDR3. The germline CDR1 and CDR2 sequences are MGHRA and YSYEKL. With 4 bases clipped from V and 3 bases from J, the junction kept 10 bases outside the gene matches. This clonotype was counted at least ten times. Its antigen remains unidentified. Sample: PBMCs, taken before TCRalphabeta/CD19-depleted stem cell transplant. This TCR was sampled from a girl under three years old with combined immunodeficiency, due to receive a stem cell transplant. The chain links TRBV4-1 to TRBJ2-3; 7 bases agree with TRBD2. CDR3 coding DNA: TGCGCCAGCAGCCCCCAGGACTGGGGGGGGACAGATACGCAGTATTTT. This translates into CASSPQDWGGTDTQYF.